A selection of T cell receptor beta chains follows, all from one sample in a study of Graves' ophthalmopathy and Graves' hyperthyroidism. In TCRdb, the multiplex PCR reads were re-called with MiXCR into one record per CDR3 protein. The data contain about 660,000 distinct CDR3 sequences, 35% to 50% of them singletons. Sequenced input: peripheral blood. Receptors were obtained from an adult man with Graves' ophthalmopathy. The CDR3 runs from the conserved cysteine through the conserved F or W. A D gene is named only where the DNA matches it firmly. Only some rows state a clone size, as once, few, many or a class for expanded clones.

abundance,v_gene,j_gene,d_gene,CDR3aa,CDR3nt
-,TRBV30,TRBJ2-2,-,CAWRHSGTGELFF,TGTGCCTGGAGACACTCGGGCACCGGGGAGCTGTTTTTT
-,TRBV7-2,TRBJ2-7,TRBD1,CASSLPRTGPGIYEQYF,TGTGCCAGCAGCTTACCCCGGACAGGCCCTGGGATTTACGAGCAGTACTTC
many,TRBV7-9,TRBJ1-1,-,CASTANTEAFF,TGTGCCAGCACTGCGAACACTGAAGCTTTCTTT
-,TRBV10-3,TRBJ1-2,TRBD1,CAISQDVGPSLGTGYGYTF,TGTGCCATCAGTCAGGACGTTGGCCCCAGTCTGGGGACAGGCTATGGCTACACCTTC
-,TRBV3-1,TRBJ1-4,TRBD1,CASRDRRLSEKLFF,TGTGCCAGCAGGGACAGGCGCCTATCGGAAAAACTGTTTTTT
-,TRBV5-5,TRBJ1-2,TRBD1,CASSLGQVEYGYTF,TGCGCCAGCAGCTTGGGACAGGTTGAATATGGCTACACCTTC
many,TRBV12-3/TRBV12-4,TRBJ1-5,TRBD1,CASSPDRANQPQHF,TGTGCCAGCAGTCCGGACAGGGCCAATCAGCCCCAGCATTTT
-,TRBV10-3,TRBJ2-3,-,CAINREGEDTQYF,TGTGCCATCAACAGGGAGGGAGAAGATACGCAGTATTTT
few,TRBV7-2,TRBJ1-4,-,CASSQDVAGGFEKLFF,TGTGCCAGCAGCCAAGATGTTGCAGGAGGGTTTGAAAAACTGTTTTTT
-,TRBV10-3,TRBJ2-7,-,CANSGMLSEQYF,TGTGCCAACAGTGGGATGCTCAGCGAGCAGTACTTC
-,TRBV12-3/TRBV12-4,TRBJ1-4,-,CASSLWAGYTEKLFF,TGTGCCAGCAGTTTATGGGCAGGGTATACTGAAAAACTGTTTTTT
-,TRBV11-2,TRBJ2-7,TRBD1,CASSLNGQGSEQYF,TGTGCCAGCAGCTTAAATGGACAGGGGAGCGAGCAGTACTTC
many,TRBV19,TRBJ1-1,-,CASSISYLWESSF,TGTGCCAGTAGTATCTCATATCTCTGGGAGTCGAGTTTT
-,TRBV7-8,TRBJ2-7,-,CASSVARVGNEQYF,TGTGCCAGCAGCGTTGCTAGGGTAGGGAACGAGCAGTACTTC
few,TRBV4-2,TRBJ1-5,TRBD1,CASSYTTGEVNQPQHF,TGTGCCAGCAGCTACACGACAGGGGAGGTCAATCAGCCCCAGCATTTT
few,TRBV30,TRBJ1-2,-,CAWSVTYNYGYTF,TGTGCCTGGAGTGTGACATATAACTATGGCTACACCTTC
-,TRBV10-3,TRBJ1-3,TRBD1,CATRPGTASGNTIYF,TGTGCCACCCGGCCCGGGACAGCCTCTGGAAACACCATATATTTT
-,TRBV18,TRBJ1-6,-,CASSPGTANNSPLHF,TGTGCCAGCTCACCAGGGACGGCAAATAATTCACCCCTCCACTTT
few,TRBV7-9,TRBJ2-5,-,CASSDSAQGTQYF,TGTGCCAGCAGCGATTCCGCACAGGGGACCCAGTACTTC
-,TRBV11-2,TRBJ2-5,-,CASSLVTAYQETQYF,TGTGCCAGCAGCTTAGTGACAGCGTACCAAGAGACCCAGTACTTC
-,TRBV9,TRBJ1-6,-,CASSPSGQGNNSPLHF,TGTGCCAGCAGCCCCTCCGGGCAGGGGAATAATTCACCCCTCCACTTT
many,TRBV10-3,TRBJ2-6,TRBD1,CASARSQGAGANVLTF,TGTGCCAGCGCACGGTCTCAGGGGGCTGGGGCCAACGTCCTGACTTTC